A selection of T cell receptor beta chains follows, all from one sample in a study of T cells after yellow fever vaccination. A single record per CDR3 protein comes from TCRdb applying MiXCR to the 5' RACE reads. The data hold approximately 610,000 distinct CDR3 sequences, with around 16% observed a single time. This specimen consisted of PBMCs, obtained 4 to 5 days after the first yellow fever vaccination. These receptors came from a man aged 18 to 29 who received the YFV17D yellow fever vaccine. The CDR3 runs from the conserved cysteine through the conserved F or W. The D gene is left open where the match is weak. Not all rows give a size; the values are once, few, many and, for expanded clones, a class.

clone_size	v_call	d_call	j_call	cdr3_length	cdr3_nt	cdr3_aa
.	TRBV4-1	.	TRBJ2-5	12	TGCGCCAGCAGCCAAGTCTTGGAGACCCAGTACTTC	CASSQVLETQYF
.	TRBV12-5	TRBD1	TRBJ1-2	13	TGTGCTAGTGGGCCGGGACAGGTGGAAGGCTACACCTTC	CASGPGQVEGYTF
many	TRBV12-3/TRBV12-4	.	TRBJ2-1	14	TGTGCCAGCAGGGGATCCAACGTTTACAATGAGCAGTTCTTC	CASRGSNVYNEQFF
.	TRBV7-2	TRBD1	TRBJ1-5	16	TGTGCCAGCAGCTTGATGACAGGGGGAACCAATCAGCCCCAGCATTTT	CASSLMTGGTNQPQHF
.	TRBV10-3	.	TRBJ1-1	15	TGTGCCATTTTGGGGTACAAGGGGGGAAAGACTGAAGCTTTCTTT	CAILGYKGGKTEAFF
few	TRBV5-1	.	TRBJ2-1	15	TGCGCCAGCAGCTACGACAGCGGCCCTTACAATGAGCAGTTCTTC	CASSYDSGPYNEQFF
.	TRBV24-1	TRBD2	TRBJ2-3	15	TGTGCCACCAGTGAGTCTAGCGGGGGGCCCGATACGCAGTATTTT	CATSESSGGPDTQYF
.	TRBV19	.	TRBJ2-1	14	TGTGCCAGTAGCCGATCGGGGGCTGGGGATGAGCAGTTCTTC	CASSRSGAGDEQFF
.	TRBV4-1	.	TRBJ1-6	15	TGCGCCTGCAGCCAAGTACAGGCCGCAGGTTCACCCCTCCACTTT	CACSQVQAAGSPLHF
few	TRBV7-9	TRBD1	TRBJ2-7	13	TGTGCCAGCAGCCAACAGGGGTCCCACGAGCAGTACTTC	CASSQQGSHEQYF
many	TRBV20-1	TRBD1	TRBJ2-3	14	TGCAGTGCTAGGGACGGGACAGGGTCAGATACGCAGTATTTT	CSARDGTGSDTQYF
.	TRBV4-2	TRBD1	TRBJ2-1	16	TGTGCCAGCAGCTTAACAGGGGGAAGCTCCTACAATGAGCAGTTCTTC	CASSLTGGSSYNEQFF
.	TRBV20-1	.	TRBJ2-3	13	TGCAGTGCCCGTCAGAAGGGCGGAGATACGCAGTATTTT	CSARQKGGDTQYF
.	TRBV5-1	TRBD1	TRBJ2-2	17	TGCGCCAGCAGCCCGAATGGACAGGGGCCATTCACCGGGGAGCTGTTTTTT	CASSPNGQGPFTGELFF
few	TRBV6-2/TRBV6-3	TRBD1	TRBJ1-1	14	TGTGCCAGCAGTCTTTCAGGGGGCTGGACTGAAGCTTTCTTT	CASSLSGGWTEAFF
.	TRBV7-9	.	TRBJ1-2	13	TGTGCCAGCAGCTTCTCGGTCAGCTATGGCTACACCTTC	CASSFSVSYGYTF
few	TRBV12-3/TRBV12-4	.	TRBJ1-1	14	TGTGCCAGCAGTTTACACCAGGGAAGCACTGAAGCTTTCTTT	CASSLHQGSTEAFF
many	TRBV10-3	TRBD1	TRBJ2-1	14	TGTGCCTCCCTCTTCGGACAGGGTAACAATGAGCAGTTCTTC	CASLFGQGNNEQFF
few	TRBV6-6	.	TRBJ1-1	12	TGTGCCAGCAAAGCCCAGGGAGACGAAGCTTTCTTT	CASKAQGDEAFF
few	TRBV7-8	TRBD1	TRBJ2-3	15	TGTGCCACCCGCAGAGACAGGGATGGTACAGATACGCAGTATTTT	CATRRDRDGTDTQYF
few	TRBV4-1	TRBD1	TRBJ1-1	15	TGCGCCAGCAGCCAAGGCCAGGGGGCTACCACTGAAGCTTTCTTT	CASSQGQGATTEAFF
.	TRBV4-1	.	TRBJ2-2	15	TGCGCCAGCAGCCACCCGGGAGCTAACACCGGGGAGCTGTTTTTT	CASSHPGANTGELFF
.	TRBV20-1	.	TRBJ2-1	13	TGCAGTGCTAGAGTACCGGACAGCAATGAGCAGTTCTTC	CSARVPDSNEQFF
.	TRBV19	TRBD2	TRBJ2-1	17	TGTGCCAGTAGAAGACAGTTAGCGGGGGGGTTGATGGATGAGCAGTTCTTC	CASRRQLAGGLMDEQFF
few	TRBV4-1	.	TRBJ2-3	15	TGCGCCAGCAGCCAAGAAGGGCGAGCCACAGATACGCAGTATTTT	CASSQEGRATDTQYF
.	TRBV29-1	TRBD2	TRBJ2-3	14	TGCAGCGTGATACTAGCGGGGGGCCCAGATACGCAGTATTTT	CSVILAGGPDTQYF